A selection of T cell receptor beta chains follows, all from one sample in a study of cytomegalovirus exposure and HLA in healthy donors. Sequencing used immunoSEQ multiplex PCR; TCRdb keeps in-frame clones, though not all of them. The sample lists about 98,000 clones, roughly nine tenths seen once, with 3% to 4% in the top ten. The sample taken for sequencing was PBMCs. These receptors all come from a woman between 25 and 40 years old in good health and CMV-seronegative. Each CDR3 is given with its conserved first and last residue. D genes are given only for firm matches.

J	D	V	DNA	CDR3
TRBJ1-1	TRBD1	TRBV6-5	TGTGCCAGCAGTTACTCGACAGGGGCTAGCACTGAAGCTTTCTTT	CASSYSTGASTEAFF
TRBJ2-7	.	TRBV5-8	TGTGCCAGCAGATGGAAATGGAAGGGGGCCTACGAGCAGTACTTC	CASRWKWKGAYEQYF
TRBJ1-2	.	TRBV2	TGTGCCAGCAGACAGGGTCAAAACTATGGCTACACCTTC	CASRQGQNYGYTF
TRBJ2-3	.	TRBV5-1	TGCGCCAGCAGCTCCGACAAGCCGGTAGATACGCAGTATTTT	CASSSDKPVDTQYF
TRBJ1-6	.	TRBV4-1	TGCGCCAGCAGCCAAGTCGGGGATTGGGCACCCCTCCACTTT	CASSQVGDWAPLHF
TRBJ2-7	TRBD2	TRBV5-1	TGCGCCAGCAGCGCCCCAGGGACTAGCAAGCCCTACGAGCAGTACTTC	CASSAPGTSKPYEQYF
TRBJ2-7	.	TRBV6-5	TGTGCCAGCAGTTACTCTACGGATACCGGGGAGCAGTACTTC	CASSYSTDTGEQYF
TRBJ2-3	TRBD1	TRBV4-3	TGCGCCAGCAGCCAATCCCAGAGGCGGGCTGGACAGGCACAGTATTTT	CASSQSQRRAGQAQYF
TRBJ2-3	.	TRBV5-1	TGCGCCAGCAGGATGCTACAGGCTGCAGATACGCAGTATTTT	CASRMLQAADTQYF
TRBJ1-2	TRBD1	TRBV29-1	TGCAGCGTTGAGGGCCGGAGAACAGGGGTGGGCTATGGCTACACCTTC	CSVEGRRTGVGYGYTF
TRBJ2-1	TRBD2	TRBV2	TGTGCCAGCTATGATGCGGGAGGGCCTCTTCGCGAGCAGTTCTTC	CASYDAGGPLREQFF
TRBJ1-2	.	TRBV6-1	TGTGCCAGCAGTGAAGCCAGAGGGTTAACTGGCTACACCTTC	CASSEARGLTGYTF
TRBJ1-4	.	TRBV4-1	TGCGCCAGCGCCCTCAGCAGGACTAATGAAAAACTGTTTTTT	CASALSRTNEKLFF
TRBJ1-5	.	TRBV18	TGTGCCAGCTCACCAATGGAGGGGTCGAATCAGCCCCAGCATTTT	CASSPMEGSNQPQHF
TRBJ2-2	TRBD2	TRBV5-1	TGCGCCAGCAGCCCTACTAGCGGGAACACCGGGGAGCTGTTTTTT	CASSPTSGNTGELFF
TRBJ1-5	TRBD1	TRBV28	TGTGCCAGCAGTTTAGTCCCCCGGACAGGCCATAGTCAGCCCCAGCATTTT	CASSLVPRTGHSQPQHF